The clone carrying this TCR beta chain was detected ten times or more. Its antigen is undetermined. These data are taken from a study of breast tumors, draining lymph nodes, adjacent tissues. General study results and limits: Luminal-like breast cancer showed significantly greater tumor-nontumor repertoire similarity than basal-like breast cancer did. Tumor TCR diversity was below lymph nodes but above nontumor tissue. Findings are consistent with lymph node origin and intratumoral expansion of most tumor T cells.

Breast cancer patients provided tissue from their axillary draining lymph nodes. The CDR3 extends over 23 amino acids. The germline V gene has CDR1 SGHVS and CDR2 FNYEAQ. J gave up 2 bases and V 0 bases, and 21 bases lay outside the gene matches. TCRdb recomputed calls from the multiplex PCR reads with MiXCR, one row per CDR3 protein. The profile shows more than 100,000 distinct CDR3 sequences, 20% to 25% of them singletons. The rearrangement links TRBV7-6 to TRBJ2-5, with 13 bases fitting TRBD2. This TCR was sampled from a female donor with breast cancer. Some clones in this sample may be carry-over from other donors' samples. The sample taken for sequencing was axillary lymph node tissue. CDR3 DNA sequence: TGTGCCAGCAGCTTAGCCCCAGCCTCCTCGGGACTAGCGGGATTAGGGGGTCAAGAGACCCAGTACTTC. It encodes CASSLAPASSGLAGLGGQETQYF.